The present T cell receptor beta chain was sequenced within a study of beta chain features in type 1 diabetes. Overall study context: Patients shared similar age, gender and cell yields with healthy donors. Across every sample, roughly 100 million sorted cells were examined in total. Regarding the study as a whole: A greater similarity of naive, central memory and Treg TCRB repertoires was seen among patients than among healthy donors. Type 1 diabetes patients had TCRB CDR3s that were shorter (moderately but significantly so) in all four CD4+ subsets.

The isolated RNA, all of it, was reverse transcribed, so expressed TCRB transcripts were what got sequenced. For naive, central memory and regulatory T cell samples, reads averaged roughly 3.7 million. Only in-frame clones appear in the TCRdb table, and some are missing; sequencing was by immunoSEQ multiplex PCR. The sample has over 200,000 clones; under 13% are singletons. This clone appeared a few times. Its antigen is as yet unknown. Germline CDR1 and CDR2: MNHEY and SMNVEV (reference sequence). V lost 5 bases to trimming and J lost 6 bases, with 8 bases between them. The length of the CDR3 is 13 residues.

The sequenced sample was naive CD4+ T cells from blood. This clonotype was obtained from a young man with type 1 diabetes. V is TRBV27 and J is TRBJ1-6; D not resolved. The CDR3 DNA reads as TGTGCCAGCAGTCAAACCGGTAATTCACCCCTCCACTTT. This codes for CASSQTGNSPLHF.